This T cell receptor beta chain was sequenced for a study of Ad26.COV2.S vaccination and SARS-CoV-2 variants (dated by TCRdb to 2020 to 2023). A note on the overall study: Donors in the vaccine arm were drawn from COV1001, a multicentre, randomized, double-blind, placebo-controlled phase I-IIa trial testing Ad26.COV2.S in healthy adults. A total of 32 samples were included in the TCR-sequenced set, comprising around 20 Ad26.COV2.S vaccine recipients, 5 placebo recipients and 8 SARS-CoV-2 convalescent individuals. Ad26.COV2.S was given intramuscularly at 5x10^10 or 1x10^11 viral particles, as a single shot or as two shots 56 days apart. Investigators did not know the trial group allocation while performing experiments and assessing outcomes. Trial participants were randomized into five groups of five: low-dose or high-dose Ad26.COV2.S given once or twice, or placebo on both occasions. TCRbeta repertoire sequencing was used to assess the specificity and breadth of SARS-CoV-2-reactive T cell receptors after Ad26.COV2.S vaccination.

CDR1 MDHEN and CDR2 SYDVKM were looked up in the germline V gene. Relative to germline, V is 6 bases shorter and J is 2 bases shorter, with 28 bases between their ends. The CDR3, cysteine through phenylalanine, is 20 amino acids long. This entry keeps only the CDR3 DNA: 60 bases, framed from base 1. Note on this clone: The antigen this receptor binds is unknown. The sample holds no much larger clone one base away, and base qualities are not on file.

The paper as a whole reports these results and caveats: Substantial breadth of spike-specific CD8+ and CD4+ T cell responses was reported after vaccination. According to the authors, total T cell responses may have been underestimated by the TCR breadth and depth analyses. Comparable non-spike TCR breadth was observed between vaccine and placebo recipients, consistent with only spike being contained in the vaccine. The study lacked the statistical power to compare responses across vaccine doses or regimens. Spike-specific TCR breadth was higher in Ad26.COV2.S recipients than in placebo recipients (P = 0.0014).

The immunoSEQ Assay was the method used to sequence TCRbeta CDR3 regions. After extraction, genomic DNA underwent amplification by bias-controlled multiplex PCR, followed by high-throughput sequencing. Per the authors' processing: To quantify the absolute abundance of each unique TCRbeta CDR3 region, sequences were collapsed and filtered. T cell fraction was estimated by normalization of TCRbeta template counts to usable DNA, with usable DNA being measured through amplification of reference genes present in all nucleated cells. Repertoire TCRs were annotated as SARS-CoV-2-specific by exact matching of V gene, CDR3 amino acid sequence and J gene to a known reactive TCR set. MIRA supplied the reference SARS-CoV-2 TCR set, which was filtered for enrichment in COVID-19-positive ImmuneCODE repertoires so that public or cross-reactive TCRs were removed. Using the MIRA antigens, annotated TCRs were further analysed by specific ORF or by position within an ORF. Breadth was defined as annotated unique rearrangements over total unique productive rearrangements; depth was the summed frequency of those rearrangements. Two-sided Wilcoxon rank-sum tests were applied when comparing TCR breadth between groups. TCRdb's version of the immuneACCESS table is confined to in-frame rearrangements and falls short of the full clone set. An unresolved V gene accounts for under half of the shortfall where checked; the remainder is of unknown origin. V and J calls and clone size follow that table, whereas D and trimming were derived from the DNA. This sample is represented by about 350,000 clones; around nine tenths of them were singletons. Of the sample, around a tenth is held by the ten largest clones.

The treatment or condition label on this specimen signifies: around 19 received Ad26.COV2.S at low or high dose, single or two shots; roughly five received placebo; per-sample allocation not given. For vaccine and placebo recipients, the sequenced repertoires came from samples collected on day 63 after the first injection. Cohort 1b enrolled 20 to 30 adults aged 18-55 years at a single site in Boston, USA, between 29 July and 7 August 2020. As a vaccine, Ad26.COV2.S was a replication-incompetent adenovirus type 26 vector that expressed a prefusion-stabilized SARS-CoV-2 spike protein derived from the original Wuhan strain.

Sequenced here: peripheral blood, sampled in a trial of Ad26.COV2.S vaccine versus placebo. Recombination linked TRBV28 to TRBJ2-2, with a tentative D gene TRBD1 over 6 matching bases. This clonotype was sampled from a person aged 18-65 years who received the Ad26.COV2.S COVID-19 vaccine or a placebo. The CDR3 here reads CASRGFGIARDKGNTGELFF. The sequenced DNA is TGTGCCAGCAGGGGATTTGGCATTGCTCGGGACAAAGGAAACACCGGGGAGCTGTTTTTT.